This T cell receptor (beta chain) was identified in a study of technical replicates of blood from a handful of donors. Trimming removed 5 bases at V and 8 bases at J, with 12 bases between. CDR3 length equals 12 residues. Per the germline V gene, CDR1 is MNHNY and CDR2 is SVGAGI (reference sequence). The method was immunoSEQ multiplex PCR; TCRdb's version includes in-frame clones alone and lacks a portion of them. The sample has approximately 93,000 clones, 90% to 95% seen once. The chain joins TRBV6-6 to TRBJ1-1; D gene ambiguous. This TCR derives from a human donor in good health. The specimen sequenced was T cells isolated from PBMCs. CDR3 coding DNA: TGTGCCAGCAGTCACGCGGCCCCGGAAGCTTTCTTT. It translates to CASSHAAPEAFF.